This TCR beta chain emerged from a study of response to subunit inactivated influenza vaccine (dated by TCRdb to 2016 to 2019). About the investigation overall: The study used deep quantitative T cell receptor repertoire profiling to track responses to a trivalent subunit inactivated influenza vaccine.

The study at large found these results: According to the authors, only a limited number of new T cells may be recruited by each seasonal influenza vaccination.

This clonotype was recorded a few times. Which antigen it targets is not known. No qualities accompany the bases; no much larger clone lies one base away. To prepare the library, RT-PCR was applied. The run used an Illumina HiSeq 2500. TCRdb reprocessing: public reads trimmed at Q25 with fastp, clones called with MiXCR, in-frame beta chains kept. Each entry merges the rows of one CDR3 protein and shows their most common DNA and genes. Across this sample there are under 800,000 distinct CDR3 sequences, with more than 11% seen only once. The ten largest clonotypes hold around 7.3% of the sample. Compared with germline, V lacks 0 bases and J lacks 5 bases; bases without a gene match: 6. The CDR3 goes from the cysteine to the phenylalanine over 15 residues. Kept here is only the CDR3 DNA, which spans 45 bases and is read in frame from base 1. Via the germline V gene, CDR1 is SGHRS and CDR2 YFSETQ.

The chain uses TRBV5-1 and TRBJ2-7, and 9 junction bases match TRBD1. The specimen comprised PBMCs from blood, sampled 14 to 15 days before vaccination. The TCR comes from a man aged 50 to 60 who received an inactivated influenza vaccine. Donor details come from another sample of the same person, matched by shared clones. The CDR3 loop reads CASSLEGTGRNEQYF. The sequenced DNA is TGCGCCAGCAGCTTGGAGGGGACAGGGAGGAACGAGCAGTACTTC. The entire variable domain, with the stretches around the CDR3 drawn from the reference TRBV5-1 and TRBJ2-7 proteins, is KAGVTQTPRYLIKTRGQQVTLSCSPISGHRSVSWYQQTPGQGLQFLFEYFSETQRNKGNFPGRFSGRQFSNSRSEMNVSTLELGDSALYLCASSLEGTGRNEQYFGPGTRLTVT.